The rows below give T cell receptor beta chains drawn from one sample of a study of Graves' ophthalmopathy and Graves' hyperthyroidism. TCRdb processed the multiplex PCR reads anew with MiXCR; each CDR3 protein has one entry. The sample lists approximately 700,000 distinct CDR3 sequences; 35% to 45% were seen once. Sequencing input: peripheral blood. These receptors all come from an adult man with Graves' ophthalmopathy. Both conserved end residues are part of each CDR3. D genes are given only for firm matches. Size is stated for part of the rows, as once, few or many counts, or as a class when the clone is expanded.

>TRBV7-2|TRBJ1-4|-|-
TGTGCCAGCAGCCGACAGGCCCCAGAAGCTTTCTCTGGACAAGGCACTAATGAAAAACTGTTTTTT
CASSRQAPEAFSGQGTNEKLFF
>TRBV20-1|TRBJ2-5|-|-
TGCAGTGCTGGCACGGGGAGTGGTCAGCCCCAGTACTTC
CSAGTGSGQPQYF
>TRBV19|TRBJ1-6|-|-
TGTGCCAGTAGTATGAGGGGCGGACCCCTCCACTTT
CASSMRGGPLHF
>TRBV25-1|TRBJ2-5|-|-
TGTGCCAGCAGTGCACGACAGCCAGAGACCCAGTACTTC
CASSARQPETQYF
>TRBV7-6|TRBJ2-1|-|-
TGTGCCAGCAGCCCCCCGGGACAACTGCGGGTCAATGAGCAGTTCTTC
CASSPPGQLRVNEQFF
>TRBV19|TRBJ1-2|TRBD1|once
TGTGTCAGTAGCCAACAGGGGGTAACTGGCTACACCTTC
CVSSQQGVTGYTF
>TRBV7-3|TRBJ1-2|-|-
TGTGCCAGCAGCTTAGGGACGGACTTATATGGCTACACCTTC
CASSLGTDLYGYTF
>TRBV25-1|TRBJ1-1|-|many
TGTGCCAGCAGTGAATGGGCAGGGGAGGTGAGGACTGAAGCTTTCTTT
CASSEWAGEVRTEAFF
>TRBV19|TRBJ1-2|-|-
TGTGCCAGTAGTATGCTCGGTGGCTACACCTTC
CASSMLGGYTF
>TRBV7-9|TRBJ1-4|-|few
TGTGCCAGCAGCTATCAGGGTTCAACTAATGAAAAACTGTTTTTT
CASSYQGSTNEKLFF
>TRBV5-1|TRBJ2-7|TRBD2|many
TGCGCCAGCAGCCCAAGCGGGAGGAGGGACGAGCAGTACTTC
CASSPSGRRDEQYF
>TRBV10-3|TRBJ1-2|TRBD1|-
TGTGCCATCAGTGCTGGGACAGGGACCTATGGCTACACCTTC
CAISAGTGTYGYTF
>TRBV5-1|TRBJ2-7|-|few
TGCGCCAGCAGCGCCGCCTACGAGCAGTACTTC
CASSAAYEQYF
>TRBV5-8|TRBJ1-2|-|many
TGTGCCAGCAGCTTGATTCAGGGGATATACACCTTC
CASSLIQGIYTF
>TRBV7-3|TRBJ2-2|-|many
TGTGCCAGCAGCTCGGAGGGTTCCGGGGAGCTGTTTTTT
CASSSEGSGELFF
>TRBV7-9|TRBJ2-2|-|many
TGTGCCAGCAGCCGGGTAGACCGGAGGTACACCGGGGAGCTGTTTTTT
CASSRVDRRYTGELFF
>TRBV10-3|TRBJ1-1|-|many
TGTGCCATCAGTGAGGAGTTGGGGGGCACTGAAGCTTTCTTT
CAISEELGGTEAFF
>TRBV24-1|TRBJ2-2|-|-
TGTGCCACCAGTGATTTGAGGCAGGGTAAGGGCGGGGAGCTGTTTTTT
CATSDLRQGKGGELFF
>TRBV6-1|TRBJ1-1|-|-
TGTGCCAGCACATCACTCACAGGAGCCAACACTGAAGCTTTCTTT
CASTSLTGANTEAFF
>TRBV9|TRBJ1-2|-|-
TGTGCCAGCAGCGTTACAGGGTACACCTTC
CASSVTGYTF
>TRBV7-8|TRBJ1-1|-|many
TGTGCCACCAAACAGGGACCAGTCATGAACACTGAAGCTTTCTTT
CATKQGPVMNTEAFF
>TRBV25-1|TRBJ1-6|-|-
TGTGCCAGCAGTGAACAGGGTGCTTCACCCCTCCACTTT
CASSEQGASPLHF
>TRBV7-2|TRBJ2-7|-|many
TGTGCCAGCAGCCGAGCGGAGGGCACCTCCTACGAGCAGTACTTC
CASSRAEGTSYEQYF
>TRBV2|TRBJ2-2|TRBD1|-
TGTGCCAGCAGCCACGACAGGGGAGCAAACACCGGGGAGCTGTTTTTT
CASSHDRGANTGELFF
>TRBV2|TRBJ2-6|TRBD1|-
TGTGCCAGCAGTGCACGAGGCAGGGGGCTGTCCGGGGCCAACGTCCTGACTTTC
CASSARGRGLSGANVLTF
>TRBV7-6|TRBJ2-7|-|-
TGTGCCAGCAGTCCCTCGGGGCGGACTCCCTACGAGCAGTACTTC
CASSPSGRTPYEQYF
>TRBV15|TRBJ2-3|-|-
TGTGCCACCAGCAGGGGGGACACAAGCACAGATACGCAGTATTTT
CATSRGDTSTDTQYF
>TRBV10-3|TRBJ1-3|-|once
TGTGCCAGCGGCCGGGACTTAACAAAAGAACCCTCTGGAAACACCATATATTTT
CASGRDLTKEPSGNTIYF
>TRBV25-1|TRBJ1-2|-|-
TGTGCCAGCTCACCGCCCAGGGTCTATGGCTACACCTTC
CASSPPRVYGYTF
>TRBV29-1|TRBJ2-7|TRBD1|-
TGCAGCATTGGGACAGACCTCTACGAGCAGTACTTC
CSIGTDLYEQYF
>TRBV6-6|TRBJ1-1|TRBD1|many
TGTGCCAGCAGTTATATAGGGACAGACACTGAAGCTTTCTTT
CASSYIGTDTEAFF
>TRBV2|TRBJ2-7|-|many
TGTGCCAGCATCGCGGGCTACGAGCAGTACTTC
CASIAGYEQYF
>TRBV7-8|TRBJ2-7|TRBD2|once
TGTGCCGGGACAATAGGACTAGCTGTGTCCGAGCAGTACTTC
CAGTIGLAVSEQYF
>TRBV29-1|TRBJ2-7|-|-
TGCAGTGATCCGGCAACAGGGCAGTACTTC
CSDPATGQYF
>TRBV25-1|TRBJ2-7|-|many
TGTGCCAGCAGTCGGGACACCAAAGCCTACGAGCAGTACTTC
CASSRDTKAYEQYF
>TRBV7-9|TRBJ1-2|TRBD1|many
TGTGCCAGCAGCTTATCGACAGGGGGAGACGTCTACACCTTC
CASSLSTGGDVYTF
>TRBV2|TRBJ2-5|-|many
TGTGCCAGCAGTGAATGGGAGACCCAGTACTTC
CASSEWETQYF
>TRBV4-3|TRBJ1-2|TRBD1|many
TGCGCCAGCAGCCAAGAACGGACAGGGGTCGATGGCTACACCTTC
CASSQERTGVDGYTF
>TRBV9|TRBJ2-2|-|-
TGTGCCAGCAGCGAGCTTACCGGGGAGCTGTTTTTT
CASSELTGELFF
>TRBV12-3/TRBV12-4|TRBJ1-1|TRBD1|-
TGTGCCACTGGGACAGGGGGCACTGAAGCTTTCTTT
CATGTGGTEAFF